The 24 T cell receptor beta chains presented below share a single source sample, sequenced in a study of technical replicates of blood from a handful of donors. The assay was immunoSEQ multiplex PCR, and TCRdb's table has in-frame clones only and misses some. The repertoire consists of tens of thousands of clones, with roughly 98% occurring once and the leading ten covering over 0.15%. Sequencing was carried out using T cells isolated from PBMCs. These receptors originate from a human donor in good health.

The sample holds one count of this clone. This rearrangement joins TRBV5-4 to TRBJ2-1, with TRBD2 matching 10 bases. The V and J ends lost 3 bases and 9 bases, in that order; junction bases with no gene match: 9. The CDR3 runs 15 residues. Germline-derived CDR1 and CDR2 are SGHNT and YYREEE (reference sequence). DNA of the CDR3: TGTGCCAGCAGCTCGGAAGCGGGAGGGTTTCCTGAGCAGTTCTTC. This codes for CASSSEAGGFPEQFF.

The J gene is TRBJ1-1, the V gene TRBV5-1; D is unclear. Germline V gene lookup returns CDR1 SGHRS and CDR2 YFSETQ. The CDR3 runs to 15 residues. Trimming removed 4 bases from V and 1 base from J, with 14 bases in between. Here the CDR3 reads CASSNRHLQNTEAFF. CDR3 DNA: TGCGCCAGCAGCAATAGACATTTACAGAACACTGAAGCTTTCTTT.

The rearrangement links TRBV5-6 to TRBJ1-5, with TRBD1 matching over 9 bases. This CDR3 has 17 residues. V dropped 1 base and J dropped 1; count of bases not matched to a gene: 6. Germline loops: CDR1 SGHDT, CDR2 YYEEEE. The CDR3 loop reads CASSLLGDRESNQPQHF. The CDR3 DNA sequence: TGTGCCAGCAGCTTGTTGGGGGACAGGGAAAGCAATCAGCCCCAGCATTTT.

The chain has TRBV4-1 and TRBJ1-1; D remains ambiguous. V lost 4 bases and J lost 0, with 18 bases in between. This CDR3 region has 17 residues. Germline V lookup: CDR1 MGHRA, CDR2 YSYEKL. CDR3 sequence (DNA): TGCGCCAGCAGCCTACAAATGGTTGGCTTAATGAACACTGAAGCTTTCTTT. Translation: CASSLQMVGLMNTEAFF.

For the CDR3, the DNA is TGTGCCAGCAGTGAGTACAGCTACCGGGAAGGAAACACCATATATTTT. It encodes CASSEYSYREGNTIYF. The genes are TRBV6-1 and TRBJ1-3; D not resolved. The ends were cut back, 3 bases at V and 4 bases at J, with 16 bases in the middle. The CDR3 is 16 amino acids. Germline V gene sequence: CDR1 MNHNS, CDR2 SASEGT.

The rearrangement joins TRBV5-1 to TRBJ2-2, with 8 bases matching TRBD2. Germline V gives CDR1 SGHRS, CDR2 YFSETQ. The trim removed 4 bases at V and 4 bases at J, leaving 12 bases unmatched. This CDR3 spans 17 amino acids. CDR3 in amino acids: CASSKLGGLGGTGELFF. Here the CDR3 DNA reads TGCGCCAGCAGCAAACTCGGGGGACTAGGGGGCACCGGGGAGCTGTTTTTT.

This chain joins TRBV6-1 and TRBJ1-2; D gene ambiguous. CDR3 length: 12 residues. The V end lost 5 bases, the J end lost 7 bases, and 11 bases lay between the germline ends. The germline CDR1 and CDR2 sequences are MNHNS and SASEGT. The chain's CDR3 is CASSRSNSGYTF. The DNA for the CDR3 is TGTGCCAGCAGTCGTTCGAACAGTGGCTACACCTTC.

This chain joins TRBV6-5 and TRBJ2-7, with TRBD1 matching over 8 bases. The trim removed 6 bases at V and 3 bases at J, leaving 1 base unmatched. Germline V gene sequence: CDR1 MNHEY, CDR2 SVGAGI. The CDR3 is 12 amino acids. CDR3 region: CASRTGDYEQYF. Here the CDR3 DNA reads TGTGCCAGCAGGACAGGGGACTACGAGCAGTACTTC.

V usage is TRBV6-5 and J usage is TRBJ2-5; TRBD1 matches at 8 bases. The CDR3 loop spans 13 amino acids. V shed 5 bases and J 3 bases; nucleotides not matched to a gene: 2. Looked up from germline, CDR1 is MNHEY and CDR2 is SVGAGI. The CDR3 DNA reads TGTGCCAGCAGTATGACAGGGGAAGAGACCCAGTACTTC. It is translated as CASSMTGEETQYF.

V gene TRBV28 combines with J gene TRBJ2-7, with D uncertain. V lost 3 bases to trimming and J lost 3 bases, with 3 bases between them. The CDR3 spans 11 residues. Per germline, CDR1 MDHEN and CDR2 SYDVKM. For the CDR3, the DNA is TGTGCCAGCAGTTTCTACTACGAGCAGTACTTC. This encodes CASSFYYEQYF.

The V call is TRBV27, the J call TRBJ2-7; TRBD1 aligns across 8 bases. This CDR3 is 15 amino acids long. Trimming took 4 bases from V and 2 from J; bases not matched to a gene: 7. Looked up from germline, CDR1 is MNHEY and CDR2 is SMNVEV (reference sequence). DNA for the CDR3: TGTGCCAGCAGTTCCCCCGGGACAGGACCCTACGAGCAGTACTTC. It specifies CASSSPGTGPYEQYF.

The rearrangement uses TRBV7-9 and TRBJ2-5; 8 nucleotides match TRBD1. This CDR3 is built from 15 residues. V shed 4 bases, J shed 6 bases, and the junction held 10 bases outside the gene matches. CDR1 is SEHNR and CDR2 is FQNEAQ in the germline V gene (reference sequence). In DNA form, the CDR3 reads TGTGCCAGCAGCTCAGACCTGGACAGGGTACAGACCCAGTACTTC. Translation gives CASSSDLDRVQTQYF. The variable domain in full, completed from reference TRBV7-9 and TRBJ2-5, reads DTGVSQNPRHKITKRGQNVTFRCDPISEHNRLYWYRQTLGQGPEFLTYFQNEAQLEKSRLLSDRFSAERPKGSFSTLEIQRTEQGDSAMYLCASSSDLDRVQTQYFGPGTRLLVL.

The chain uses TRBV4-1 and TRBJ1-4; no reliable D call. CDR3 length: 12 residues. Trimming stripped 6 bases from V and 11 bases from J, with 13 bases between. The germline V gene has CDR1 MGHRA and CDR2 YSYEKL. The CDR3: CASRHPKSKLFF. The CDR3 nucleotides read TGCGCCAGCAGACATCCCAAATCGAAACTGTTTTTT.

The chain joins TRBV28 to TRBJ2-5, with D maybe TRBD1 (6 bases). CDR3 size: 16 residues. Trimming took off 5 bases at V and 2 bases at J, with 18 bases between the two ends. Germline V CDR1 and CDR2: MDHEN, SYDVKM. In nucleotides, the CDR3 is TGTGCCAGCAGTATAGGGGGAATCACATCACAAGAGACCCAGTACTTC. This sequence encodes CASSIGGITSQETQYF.

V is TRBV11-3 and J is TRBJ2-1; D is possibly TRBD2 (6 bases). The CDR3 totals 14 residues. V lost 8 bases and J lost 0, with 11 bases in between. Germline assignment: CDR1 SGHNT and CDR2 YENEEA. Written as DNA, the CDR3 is TGTGCCAGCGGAGGGCGGGGCTCCTACAATGAGCAGTTCTTC. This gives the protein CASGGRGSYNEQFF.

The CDR3: CATSARLNTEAFF. CDR3 sequence (DNA): TGTGCCACCTCCGCCAGATTGAACACTGAAGCTTTCTTT. The chain combines TRBV15 with TRBJ1-1, with unresolved D. The V end lost 8 bases, the J end lost 0 bases, and 10 bases lay between the germline ends. The CDR3 consists of 13 residues. CDR1 is LNHNV, CDR2 YYDKDF, per germline (reference sequence).

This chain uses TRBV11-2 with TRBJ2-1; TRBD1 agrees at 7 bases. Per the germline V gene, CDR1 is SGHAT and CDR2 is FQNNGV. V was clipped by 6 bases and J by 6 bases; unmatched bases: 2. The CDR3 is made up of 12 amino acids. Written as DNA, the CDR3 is TGTGCCAGCAGGCACAGGGGCAATGAGCAGTTCTTC. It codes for CASRHRGNEQFF.

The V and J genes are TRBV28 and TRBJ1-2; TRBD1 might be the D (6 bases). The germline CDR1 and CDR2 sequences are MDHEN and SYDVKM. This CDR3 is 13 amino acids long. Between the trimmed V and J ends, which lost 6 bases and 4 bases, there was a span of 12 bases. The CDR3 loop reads CASSPGQLYGYTF. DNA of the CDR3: TGTGCCAGCAGCCCCGGACAGCTCTATGGCTACACCTTC.

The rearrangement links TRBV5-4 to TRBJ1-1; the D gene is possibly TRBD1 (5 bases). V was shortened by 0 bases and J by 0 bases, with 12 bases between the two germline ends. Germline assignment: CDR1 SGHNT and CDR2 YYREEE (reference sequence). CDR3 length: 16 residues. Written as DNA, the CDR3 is TGTGCCAGCAGCTTGGGGGGCAGTCTTATGAACACTGAAGCTTTCTTT. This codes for CASSLGGSLMNTEAFF.

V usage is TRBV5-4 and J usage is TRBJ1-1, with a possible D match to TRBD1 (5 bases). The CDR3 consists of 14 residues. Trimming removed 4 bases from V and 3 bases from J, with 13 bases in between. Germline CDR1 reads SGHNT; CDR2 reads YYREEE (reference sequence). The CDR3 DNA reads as TGTGCCAGCAGCCGGGGGGACGGCTACACTGAAGCTTTCTTT. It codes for CASSRGDGYTEAFF.

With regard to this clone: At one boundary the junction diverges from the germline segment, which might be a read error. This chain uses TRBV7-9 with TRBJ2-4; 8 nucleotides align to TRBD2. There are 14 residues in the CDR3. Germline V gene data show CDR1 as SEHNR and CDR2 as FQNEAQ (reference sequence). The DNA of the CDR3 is TGTGCCAGCAGCTCCGCGGGACTAGTCACCCATGTCCACTTC. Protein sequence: CASSSAGLVTHVHF.

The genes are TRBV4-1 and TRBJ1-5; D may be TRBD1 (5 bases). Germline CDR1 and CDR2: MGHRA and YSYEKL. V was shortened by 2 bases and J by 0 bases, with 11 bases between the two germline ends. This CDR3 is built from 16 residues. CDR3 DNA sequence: TGCGCCAGCAGCCAACCAGGGAGGGGTAGCAATCAGCCCCAGCATTTT. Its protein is CASSQPGRGSNQPQHF.

This CDR3 reads CAIGRSSGANVLTF. CDR3 nucleotides: TGTGCCATTGGTCGGAGCTCTGGGGCCAACGTCCTGACTTTC. The J gene is TRBJ2-6, the V gene TRBV28; D remains ambiguous. The length of the CDR3 is 14 residues. Germline-derived CDR1 and CDR2 are MDHEN and SYDVKM. Between the trimmed V and J ends, which lost 10 bases and 0 bases, there was a span of 10 bases.

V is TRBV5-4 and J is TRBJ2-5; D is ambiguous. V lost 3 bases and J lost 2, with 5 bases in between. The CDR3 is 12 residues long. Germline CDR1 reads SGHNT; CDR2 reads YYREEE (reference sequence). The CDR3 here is CASSSPQETQYF. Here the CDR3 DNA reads TGTGCCAGCAGCTCCCCGCAAGAGACCCAGTACTTC.